The rows below give T cell receptor beta chains drawn from one sample of a study of blood T cell repertoires in COVID-19. The table came from immunoSEQ multiplex PCR; TCRdb's copy has only in-frame clones and leaves some out. Seen here are 100,000 to 130,000 clones, around 92% observed once, and the top ten hold 4.9%. Sequenced sample: peripheral blood. The receptors derive from a man aged 35-49 years with active or convalescent COVID-19. The CDR3 runs from the conserved cysteine through the conserved F or W. D genes are given only for firm matches. Clone size is stated in some rows and not others, as once, few, many or a class when expanded.

cdr3_aa	cdr3_nt	d_call	clone_size	v_call	j_call
CASSSVTGTAYNEQFF	TGTGCCAGCAGCTCGGTGACGGGGACAGCTTACAATGAGCAGTTCTTC	TRBD1	NA	TRBV5-4	TRBJ2-1
CASSQDWAYGYTF	TGCGCCAGCAGCCAAGATTGGGCCTATGGCTACACCTTC	NA	NA	TRBV4-1	TRBJ1-2
CASSYSGEGNEQFF	TGTGCCAGCAGTTACTCCGGGGAGGGCAATGAGCAGTTCTTC	TRBD2	NA	TRBV6-2/TRBV6-3	TRBJ2-1
CASSRTGANTGELFF	TGTGCCAGCAGCCGCACAGGGGCGAACACCGGGGAGCTGTTTTTT	TRBD1	few	TRBV7-9	TRBJ2-2
CASSFASGQPSDTQYF	TGTGCCAGTAGTTTCGCTTCGGGACAGCCTTCAGATACGCAGTATTTT	TRBD1	NA	TRBV19	TRBJ2-3
CASSLTRDSYGYTF	TGTGCCAGCAGTTTAACCCGGGACAGCTATGGCTACACCTTC	TRBD1	once	TRBV6-4	TRBJ1-2
CASSAPDSSTAMNTGELFF	TGTGCCAGCAGCGCGCCGGACAGCTCTACCGCCATGAACACCGGGGAGCTGTTTTTT	NA	few	TRBV12-1	TRBJ2-2
CASSEALATGVGYTF	TGTGCCAGCAGTGAAGCGCTAGCGACAGGGGTCGGCTACACCTTC	TRBD1	NA	TRBV2	TRBJ1-2
CASSQARSPQETQYF	TGTGCCAGCAGCCAAGCTAGGAGCCCCCAAGAGACCCAGTACTTC	NA	NA	TRBV14	TRBJ2-5
CAWGPGLADRGELFF	TGTGCCTGGGGCCCCGGACTAGCGGATCGGGGGGAGCTGTTTTTT	TRBD2	NA	TRBV30	TRBJ2-2
CASSRQTRLDEQYF	TGCGCCAGTAGCCGACAGACCCGTCTGGACGAGCAGTACTTC	NA	NA	TRBV5-1	TRBJ2-7
CASSPQNPGQRQETQYF	TGTGCCAGCTCACCACAAAACCCGGGACAGCGACAAGAGACCCAGTACTTC	TRBD1	NA	TRBV18	TRBJ2-5
CASNGGAVNSPLHF	TGTGCCAGCAACGGGGGGGCGGTAAATTCACCCCTCCACTTT	NA	NA	TRBV6-5	TRBJ1-6
CASSLSSGRMGFF	TGTGCCAGCAGCTTATCTAGCGGGAGGATGGGGTTCTTC	TRBD2	NA	TRBV5-6	TRBJ2-1
CASSLDRGETQYF	TGTGCCAGCAGCTTAGACAGGGGAGAGACCCAGTACTTC	TRBD1	NA	TRBV7-2	TRBJ2-5
CASSPPTGRGYEKLFF	TGTGCCAGCAGCCCTCCTACAGGGAGAGGGTATGAAAAACTGTTTTTT	NA	NA	TRBV9	TRBJ1-4
CASSHHYLGTYNEQFF	TGTGCCAGCAGCCACCACTACCTTGGAACCTACAATGAGCAGTTCTTC	NA	NA	TRBV14	TRBJ2-1
CASSTQGSRNTGELFF	TGTGCCAGCAGCACCCAGGGGTCGAGGAACACCGGGGAGCTGTTTTTT	NA	NA	TRBV11-1	TRBJ2-2
CASSPPLGSHSGNTIYF	TGTGCCAGCTCACCACCGCTGGGCTCCCACTCTGGAAACACCATATATTTT	NA	NA	TRBV18	TRBJ1-3
CASRRTSGETQYF	TGTGCCAGCAGGAGGACTAGCGGAGAGACCCAGTACTTC	TRBD2	NA	TRBV28	TRBJ2-5
CASSFLASGRPDEQFF	TGTGCCAGCAGCTTCTTGGCTAGCGGGAGGCCCGATGAGCAGTTCTTC	TRBD2	NA	TRBV5-8	TRBJ2-1
CASSSGSAYGYTF	TGTGCCAGCTCGTCCGGGTCCGCCTATGGCTACACCTTC	NA	once	TRBV18	TRBJ1-2
CAWSIREKLFF	TGTGCCTGGAGCATCCGGGAAAAACTGTTTTTT	NA	NA	TRBV30	TRBJ1-4
CASEPQPGNTIYF	TGTGCCAGTGAACCACAGCCTGGAAACACCATATATTTT	NA	NA	TRBV19	TRBJ1-3
CATSDHLGNRSYEQYF	TGTGCCACCAGTGATCACCTCGGAAACAGATCCTACGAGCAGTACTTC	NA	NA	TRBV24-1	TRBJ2-7
CASSVAGGLIGEQYF	TGTGCCAGCAGCGTAGCGGGAGGCCTTATCGGGGAGCAGTACTTC	TRBD2	NA	TRBV9	TRBJ2-7
CASSIGRGGQPQHF	TGTGCCAGTAGTATAGGGAGGGGTGGTCAGCCCCAGCATTTT	NA	NA	TRBV19	TRBJ1-5